The 20 T cell receptor beta chains in this list originate from one sample, sequenced in a study of blood T cell repertoires in COVID-19. This table comes from immunoSEQ multiplex PCR, and its TCRdb copy is limited to in-frame clones, with some not included. The sample contains about 400,000 clones, roughly 90% of which appear only once. The sequencing sample was made of peripheral blood. These receptors were taken from a middle-aged man with acute or convalescent COVID-19.

The chain uses TRBV27 and TRBJ2-7; TRBD2 matches 12 bases. The V segment lost 6 bases and the J segment 5 bases; nucleotides outside the gene matches: 14. The CDR3 runs to 17 residues. Germline V gene data show CDR1 as MNHEY and CDR2 as SMNVEV (reference sequence). The CDR3 DNA is TGTGCCAGCAGACGACTAGCGGGAGTTGGGAGTAGCCACGAGCAGTACTTC. Encoded protein: CASRRLAGVGSSHEQYF.

This clone was seen only a few times. J is TRBJ2-2 and V is TRBV6-4; D perhaps matches TRBD1 (6 bases). Germline lookup yields CDR1 MRHNA and CDR2 SNTAGT. V was clipped by 4 bases and J by 1 base, with 7 bases between them. The CDR3 runs to 14 residues. The CDR3 loop reads CASSGGQNTGELFF. The CDR3 DNA follows: TGTGCCAGCAGTGGGGGACAGAACACCGGGGAGCTGTTTTTT.

The rearrangement links TRBV28 to TRBJ2-2, with D possibly TRBD1 on 6 matching bases. CDR1 MDHEN and CDR2 SYDVKM come from the germline V gene. The germline V and J ends were trimmed by 7 bases and 1 base, with 7 bases remaining between them. The CDR3 spans 13 residues. The CDR3 region is CASIRGNTGELFF. For the CDR3, the DNA is TGTGCCAGCATCAGGGGGAACACCGGGGAGCTGTTTTTT.

The chain combines TRBV24-1 with TRBJ1-5, with a weak D call TRBD1 (5 bases). Trimming stripped 4 bases from V and 3 bases from J, with 9 bases between. CDR3 length: 14 residues. CDR1 KGHDR and CDR2 SFDVKD come from the germline V gene. The CDR3 DNA sequence: TGTGCCACCAGTGAAAGGGGATACAATCAGCCCCAGCATTTT. Its translation is CATSERGYNQPQHF.

V gene TRBV3-1 (or the pseudogene TRBV3-2) combines with J gene TRBJ1-4; weak D call: TRBD1 (5 bases). V lost 2 bases and J 8 bases, leaving 18 bases between the germline ends. In germline, CDR1 is LGHDT, CDR2 YNNKEL (reference sequence). There are 16 residues in the CDR3. The CDR3 here is CASSQIGGANLEKLFF. CDR3 sequence (DNA): TGTGCCAGCAGCCAAATCGGCGGGGCAAATCTGGAAAAACTGTTTTTT.

The genes are TRBV9 and TRBJ2-3, with 13 bases matching TRBD2. With V trimmed by 0 bases and J by 8 bases, 15 bases remained unmatched. The CDR3 contains 19 residues. Germline lookup yields CDR1 SGDLS and CDR2 YYNGEE. CDR3 sequence reads: CASSVARTGTSGKEGTQYF. The CDR3, as DNA: TGTGCCAGCAGCGTAGCACGTACCGGGACTAGCGGGAAAGAAGGTACGCAGTATTTT.

The chain links TRBV30 to TRBJ2-6, with D tentatively TRBD1 (6 bases). The CDR3 runs to 15 residues. Germline-derived CDR1 and CDR2 are GTSNPN and SVGIG (reference sequence). The ends were cut back, 6 bases at V and 0 bases at J, with 12 bases in the middle. The CDR3 sequence: CACRDISSGANVLTF. CDR3 in DNA: TGTGCCTGCCGGGACATTAGCTCTGGGGCCAACGTCCTGACTTTC.

This clone was seen only once. V gene TRBV7-9 combines with J gene TRBJ2-1; TRBD2 might be the D (5 bases). The CDR3 covers 14 residues. Between the trimmed V and J ends, which lost 4 bases and 7 bases, there was a span of 14 bases. Germline V gene lookup returns CDR1 SEHNR and CDR2 FQNEAQ (reference sequence). This CDR3 reads CASSWRASGNEQFF. The CDR3 DNA is TGTGCCAGCAGCTGGCGGGCCTCGGGGAATGAGCAGTTCTTC. Looking up the rest from reference TRBV7-9 and TRBJ2-1 gives the full variable domain: DTGVSQNPRHKITKRGQNVTFRCDPISEHNRLYWYRQTLGQGPEFLTYFQNEAQLEKSRLLSDRFSAERPKGSFSTLEIQRTEQGDSAMYLCASSWRASGNEQFFGPGTRLTVL.

The rearrangement links TRBV7-9 to TRBJ2-3; TRBD1 agrees at 8 bases. Looked up from germline, CDR1 is SEHNR and CDR2 is FQNEAQ (reference sequence). The CDR3 totals 14 residues. V shed 3 bases, J shed 4 bases, and the junction held 3 bases outside the gene matches. Written as DNA, the CDR3 is TGTGCCAGCAGCTTTTGGACAGGGCCAGATACGCAGTATTTT. It yields the protein CASSFWTGPDTQYF.

This clone appeared once. This chain links TRBV6-5 with TRBJ1-1; 7 bases map to TRBD1. CDR1 and CDR2 (germline): MNHEY, SVGAGI. The CDR3 contains 12 residues. The junction had 6 bases not matched to a gene; V was cut back by 9 bases and J by 5 bases. CDR3 residues: CASHRGRTEAFF. In DNA, the CDR3 is TGTGCCAGTCACAGGGGTAGGACTGAAGCTTTCTTT.

This chain connects TRBV5-1 to TRBJ1-2, with TRBD1 matching over 9 bases. CDR3 length: 15 residues. The V segment lost 4 bases and the J segment 7 bases; nucleotides outside the gene matches: 11. Per the germline V gene, CDR1 is SGHRS and CDR2 is YFSETQ. This CDR3 reads CASSAGDRDIPGYTF. DNA of the CDR3: TGCGCCAGCAGCGCCGGGGACAGGGATATTCCTGGCTACACCTTC.

This clone was recorded only once. The rearrangement joins TRBV19 to TRBJ2-1, with 12 bases lining up with TRBD1. The germline V gene encodes CDR1 LNHDA and CDR2 SQIVND (reference sequence). The J segment lost 1 base and the V segment lost 10 bases, leaving 11 bases of the junction unmatched. This CDR3 contains 17 residues. CDR3: CATMGTGGVTSYNEQFF. The CDR3 DNA reads as TGTGCCACCATGGGGACAGGGGGCGTTACATCCTACAATGAGCAGTTCTTC.

The chain carries TRBV24-1 and TRBJ1-2; perhaps TRBD1 as D (5 bases). Per the germline V gene, CDR1 is KGHDR and CDR2 is SFDVKD. V lost 3 bases, J lost 2 bases, and 12 bases lay in between. This CDR3 region has 15 residues. The CDR3 loop is CATSDPTESNYGYTF. The CDR3 DNA reads as TGTGCCACCAGTGATCCGACAGAATCGAACTATGGCTACACCTTC.

This clone is a singleton in its sample. This rearrangement joins TRBV3-1 (or the pseudogene TRBV3-2) to TRBJ1-5, with D hard to call. Trimming removed 4 bases from V and 5 bases from J, with 27 bases in between. Looked up from germline, CDR1 is LGHDT and CDR2 is YNNKEL (reference sequence). The CDR3 runs to 19 residues. The CDR3 loop is CASSRHFSGRRSIDQPQHF. The CDR3 DNA follows: TGTGCCAGCAGCCGCCACTTTTCGGGTAGAAGGTCAATTGATCAGCCCCAGCATTTT.

The chain joins TRBV4-2 to TRBJ1-5; D gene ambiguous. CDR3 size: 14 residues. Per germline, CDR1 LGHNA and CDR2 YNFKEQ. With 5 bases removed from V and 2 bases from J, the gap between germline ends came to 10 bases. CDR3 nucleotides: TGTGCCAGCAGCGAAGGAGGCCGCAATCAGCCCCAGCATTTT. Protein: CASSEGGRNQPQHF.

This sequence joins TRBV18 and TRBJ1-2, with D possibly being TRBD1 (5 bases). The CDR3 loop spans 14 amino acids. V lost 5 bases and J lost 8, with 18 bases in between. From germline, CDR1 is KGHSH and CDR2 LQKENI. In nucleotides, the CDR3 is TGTGCCAGCTCAAGGGGCAGAGAAAATGAAGGCTACACCTTC. This codes for CASSRGRENEGYTF.

This clone turned up a few times. The V gene is TRBV5-1, the J gene TRBJ2-7; 7 bases are shared with TRBD2. Germline loops: CDR1 SGHRS, CDR2 YFSETQ. The CDR3 sequence is 15 residues long. Trimming cost V 4 bases and J 6 bases; bases outside gene matches: 13. The CDR3 sequence is CASSGELALVSEQYF. The CDR3, as DNA: TGCGCCAGCAGCGGGGAACTAGCGCTAGTCTCCGAGCAGTACTTC.

The V and J genes are TRBV18 and TRBJ1-2, with unresolved D. Germline V gene data show CDR1 as KGHSH and CDR2 as LQKENI. This CDR3 is built from 14 residues. Trimming took off 2 bases at V and 0 bases at J, with 7 bases between the two ends. The CDR3 is CASSPGPTNYGYTF. As DNA, the CDR3 is TGTGCCAGCTCACCAGGGCCCACTAACTATGGCTACACCTTC.

J is TRBJ1-2 and V is TRBV11-2, with D maybe TRBD1 (5 bases). Germline lookup yields CDR1 SGHAT and CDR2 FQNNGV. The V end lost 1 base, the J end lost 7 bases, and 10 bases lay between the germline ends. This CDR3 contains 13 residues. CDR3 in amino acids: CASSLGRGVGYTF. CDR3 DNA sequence: TGTGCCAGCAGCTTAGGCCGGGGGGTTGGCTACACCTTC.

This chain connects TRBV12-3 or TRBV12-4 to TRBJ1-2; D gene uncertain. The CDR3 runs to 12 residues. V was trimmed by 6 bases and J by 4 bases, leaving 9 bases between them. The CDR3 here is CASREGSYGYTF. In DNA, the CDR3 is TGTGCCAGCAGGGAGGGCAGCTATGGCTACACCTTC.